This T cell receptor (beta chain) was recorded in a study of cytomegalovirus exposure and HLA in healthy donors (dated by TCRdb to about 2017). With regard to the full study: An earlier analysis of roughly 630 of the donors reported more than 250 Gb of sequence data and 100 million to 130 million unique TCR beta sequences from 150 million to 200 million T cells. An earlier analysis of several hundred of the donors applied high-throughput TCR beta sequencing to assess whether each TCR beta V gene segment acted as functional or pseudogenic. To study patterns of TCR occurrence, a later analysis re-analyzed previously published TCR beta repertoires from just over 650 donors and added high-resolution HLA genotyping. The T cell repertoires of roughly 660 subjects were profiled by immunosequencing and related to cytomegalovirus serostatus. In addition to the first cohort of roughly 670 subjects, a separate validation cohort of approximately 130 different subjects was used. In a later genetic analysis, genome-wide SNP genotypes for about three fifths of the 666 donors were used, and that subset was treated as a discovery cohort. Among 350 to 400 genotyped donors of the cohort, an average of approximately 240,000 unique TCR beta nucleotide sequences were sequenced per donor, about a sixth of them non-productive. Rather than drawing on any new phenotypic data, the later analysis identified candidate immune exposures from TCR beta sequences and the way those sequences occurred across donors. HLA typing included class I and class II loci at four-digit resolution. About 300 gigabases of sequencing data and approximately 91 million unique TCR sequences made up an early release that covered about 640 HLA-typed donors. All discovery cohort repertoires had been generated on a single sequencing platform. The number of donors typed differed by locus, with 629-630 for A, B, C, DRB1 and DQB1, approximately 500 for DQA1, 600 to 610 for DPA1, and 472 for DPB1. Because of strong linkage in the cohort, four or five DR-DQ haplotypes were treated as single units for association and clustering. Among the roughly 380 genotyped donors, around 81% belonged to the genetic ancestry cluster associated with self-reported Caucasian donors. The aim of the study was to test whether cataloging public T cell receptors could identify signatures of past pathogen exposure. To predict cytomegalovirus infection status, the study brought together high-throughput TCR immunosequencing, statistical association of individual TCRs with disease status, and machine learning. Donor age, sex, ethnicity and CMV serostatus were collected together with the repertoire data.

With regard to this clone: Its antigen remains undetermined. No clone much larger than this one lies a single base away; base qualities are absent.

In total, roughly 670 healthy bone marrow donors made up the cohort. At the time of sampling, all cohort members were nominally healthy, though unrecorded immune exposures were likely present. The donor was CMV seropositive and was included in the group of 289 seropositive cohort members. Every donor gave a peripheral blood sample, and the peripheral blood mononuclear cells from that sample were used for TCR beta sequencing. Genomic DNA extraction from the blood cell samples was performed with the Qiagen DNeasy Blood Extraction Kit. Overall study results and their limits: The only immune exposure information available for the cohort was CMV serostatus. Strong co-occurrence of HLA alleles, especially DR and DQ, made assigning TCR associations to individual alleles difficult. A further reported finding was that TCR beta sequences accurately predicted the HLA-A and HLA-B alleles for most subjects in the first cohort. Because counts were too low, about 18 rarely observed V segments, including chromosome 9 orphons, were left out of the earlier analysis of 500 to 650 of the donors. The authors suggested that the approach could potentially be generalized to other disease states and immunological phenotypes. An earlier analysis of approximately 570 of the donors showed that most TCR beta V segments appeared in productive rearrangements either about 87% or about 30% of the time, which broadly matched IMGT annotations. The classifier was reported to diagnose cytomegalovirus status with high specificity and sensitivity in both the original cohort and the validation cohort. According to a later genetic analysis, donors in an Asian-associated ancestry cluster had fewer N-insertions in productive TCRs than the approximately 700-donor mean. In a later analysis, HLA-associated TCR beta chains showed more clonal expansion and lower generation probabilities than non-associated chains that were equally common. Because the 87-base-pair reads could not distinguish some IMGT-functional V segments, including TRBV6-2 and TRBV6-3, those segments were excluded. In a later analysis, TCR association rates were found to vary across HLA loci, with the most associated TCRs seen for DRB1 alleles and the fewest for HLA-C alleles. An association between a missense DCLRE1C variant and V-gene and J-gene trimming of TCR beta chains was found in a later genetic analysis and replicated in an independent cohort. Only TCR beta chains were sequenced in this cohort, and the absence of alpha or paired-chain data limited detectable features. Roughly uniform sequencing depth across donors was assumed in presence/absence analyses, although this assumption may not hold. Several of the top co-occurrence clusters appeared to be linked to parvovirus B19, influenza, CMV and Epstein-Barr virus, according to a later analysis. According to a later analysis, most CMV-associated TCR beta chains appeared to be HLA-restricted, and the HLA associations seemed to be driven largely by CMV exposure. Correlated functional status among segregating V segments might reflect linkage disequilibrium, but an unknown experimental factor could not be ruled out. The sequencing pipeline was judged likely to have produced a cluster of highly shared sequence variants as a technical artifact. A total of fewer than 200 TCR beta chains were listed by the study as associated with cytomegalovirus. Because some donors lacked HLA typing at each locus, the association tests relied only on the typed subset. Most TCR sequences were seen in very few donors, while some public TCRs were found in many individuals. In a later analysis, more than 15,000 TCR beta sequences were associated with specific HLA alleles at a false discovery rate of 0.05. In vitro tests confirmed that a few of the cytomegalovirus-associated TCR beta chains recognize cytomegalovirus antigens.

Library preparation was by the immunoSEQ multiplex PCR assay. The multiplex PCR relied on a mix of 60 forward primers for TCR Vbeta segments and 13 reverse primers for TCR Jbeta segments. A multiplex PCR assay on genomic DNA amplified the CDR3 region of rearranged TCR beta genes. Amplified TCR beta libraries were sequenced as 87-base-pair reads on the Illumina HiSeq System. The paper's processing steps were these. A later analysis counted some 80 million unique TCR beta chains across the 550 to 700 repertoires, and some 12 million of these chains were shared by at least two donors. Raw reads were error-corrected and collapsed into unique sequences with a nearest-neighbor algorithm that merged closely related sequences to remove PCR and sequencing errors. To assign V, D and J gene segments, CDR3 sequences were aligned to IMGT reference sequences. For a sequence to be retained, a match of at least six nucleotides to both a V gene segment and a J gene segment was required. Rearrangements were classified as productive when the CDR3 lacked stop codons and remained in frame with V and J, and all other rearrangements were classified as non-productive. CDR3 was defined according to IMGT convention as the region running from the second conserved V-encoded cysteine to the conserved J-encoded phenylalanine. Sequences without an unambiguous match to a single V gene segment were excluded from the earlier analysis of approximately 560 of the donors. An earlier analysis of several hundred of the donors called V segments functional above 56.7% productive rearrangements and segregating when the between-donor standard deviation exceeded 5%. A statistical classification framework was developed to diagnose cytomegalovirus status using the catalog of TCR beta chain sequences. In a later analysis, V and J genes were assigned by comparing TCR nucleotide sequences against IMGT/GENE-DB human TR gene sequences. In a later analysis, CDR3 sequences and most-parsimonious VDJ recombination scenarios were assigned using the TCRdist pipeline. In a later analysis, each TCR beta chain was defined by its CDR3 amino acid sequence together with its V-gene family, and reads lacking a unique V-gene family were excluded. As a way to deal with suspected cross-contamination and a sequencing artifact, a later analysis dropped 640 or so nucleotide sequences that were highly shared and had low generation probability. In a later analysis, a clonal expansion index was calculated for each public chain from normalized within-repertoire ranks of inferred template counts. In a later analysis, generation probabilities were computed with a VDJ recombination model fitted to out-of-frame rearrangements, and the resulting probabilities were checked against IGoR. A later analysis scored TCR-TCR, TCR-HLA and TCR-CMV co-occurrence with hypergeometric tests, applying a repertoire-size bias correction to TCR pairs. False discovery rates were estimated in a later analysis by permuting HLA or CMV assignments 20 times. In a later analysis, co-occurring TCRs were grouped using DBSCAN, and TCRdist sequence similarity was added for clustering within HLA-allele-positive subsets. Repertoires with fewer than 30,000 or more than 120,000 public chains were left out of co-occurrence clustering, as were roughly five repertoires with anomalous nucleotide sharing. Entries here come from immuneACCESS through TCRdb and include only in-frame sequences with V and J called. Some clones fail to appear in such tables; in the studies checked, an unresolved V gene covers under half of the shortfall, and the cause of the remainder is unknown. V and J calls and clone size are given by that table; D and trimming were obtained from the DNA. This sample lists 64,000 or so clones; 70% were detected once. The ten largest make up less than 10% of the sample.

For CDR1 and CDR2, the germline V gene lists MDHEN and SYDVKM. The CDR3 starts with the cysteine, ends with the phenylalanine, and has 15 residues. Here the CDR3 DNA is all that survives: 45 bases in frame from base 1. V was cut back by 2 bases and J by 8 bases, leaving a gap of 18 bases between them. Sample: PBMCs. The TCR was taken from a woman in her forties or fifties in good health and CMV-seropositive. The sequence links TRBV28 to TRBJ1-2; D gene: possibly TRBD1, on 6 matching bases. The DNA sequence follows: TGTGCCAGCAGTTTAGAGGGGGAGGGGGGGCGAGGCTACACCTTC. It encodes CASSLEGEGGRGYTF.